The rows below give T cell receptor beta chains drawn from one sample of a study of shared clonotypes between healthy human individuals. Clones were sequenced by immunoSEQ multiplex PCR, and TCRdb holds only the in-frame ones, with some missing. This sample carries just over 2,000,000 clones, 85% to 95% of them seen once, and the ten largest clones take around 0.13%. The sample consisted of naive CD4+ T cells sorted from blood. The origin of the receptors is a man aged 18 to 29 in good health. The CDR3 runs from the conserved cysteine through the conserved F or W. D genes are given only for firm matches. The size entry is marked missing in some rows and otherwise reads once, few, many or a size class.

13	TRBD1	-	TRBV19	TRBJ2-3	TGTGCCAGTAGTACCACAGGGGGAGATACGCAGTATTTT	CASSTTGGDTQYF
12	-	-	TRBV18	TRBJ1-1	TGTGCCAGCTTAACGGCGAACACTGAAGCTTTCTTT	CASLTANTEAFF
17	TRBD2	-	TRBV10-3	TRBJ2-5	TGTGCCATCAGTGAGTCCCGAGCAGCGGGAGGGGTAGAGACCCAGTACTTC	CAISESRAAGGVETQYF
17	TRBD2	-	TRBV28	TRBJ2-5	TGTGCCAGCAGTTTCTCCCGACTAGCGGGGGGGCGAGAGACCCAGTACTTC	CASSFSRLAGGRETQYF
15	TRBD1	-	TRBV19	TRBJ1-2	TGTGCCAGTAGTCCCCAGGGGGCTCTTTTGTATGGCTACACCTTC	CASSPQGALLYGYTF
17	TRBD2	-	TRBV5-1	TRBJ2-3	TGCGCCAGCAGCCCTAGCCTCCTAGCGGGGGGGCCAGATACGCAGTATTTT	CASSPSLLAGGPDTQYF
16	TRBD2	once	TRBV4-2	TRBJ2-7	TGTGCCAGCAGCCAAGTCGGGTCGGGGGGGACCTACGAGCAGTACTTC	CASSQVGSGGTYEQYF
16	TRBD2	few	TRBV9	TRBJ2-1	TGTGCCAGCAGCGTAGTGGCGGGGGGCTTCGAGTCTGAGCAGTTCTTC	CASSVVAGGFESEQFF
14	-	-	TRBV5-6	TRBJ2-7	TGTGCCAGCAGGCTGAGACGGTCCTCCTACGAGCAGTACTTC	CASRLRRSSYEQYF
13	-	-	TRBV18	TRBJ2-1	TGTGCCAGCTCACCAGGTCCCAAAAATGAGCAGTTCTTC	CASSPGPKNEQFF
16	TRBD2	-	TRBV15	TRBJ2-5	TGTGCCACCAGCAGAGATTCGAGCGGGGGGTTCCGGACCCAGTACTTC	CATSRDSSGGFRTQYF
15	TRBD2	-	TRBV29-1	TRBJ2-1	TGCAGCGTTGAATTCCGGCTAGCGGGAGTTCACAGAGGGTTCTTC	CSVEFRLAGVHRGFF
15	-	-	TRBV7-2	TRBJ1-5	TGTGCCAGCAGCTTAATGGGGGGAAGCAATCAGCCCCAGCATTTT	CASSLMGGSNQPQHF
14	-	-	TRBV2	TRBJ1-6	TGTGCCAGCAGTGGCCAGGGAGATAATTCACCCCTCCACTTT	CASSGQGDNSPLHF
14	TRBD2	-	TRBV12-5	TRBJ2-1	TGTGCTAGTGGTTTCGGACTAGCGGGAGATGAGCAGTTCTTC	CASGFGLAGDEQFF
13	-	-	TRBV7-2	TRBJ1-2	TGTGCCAGCAGCTTAATGGCAGCCTATGGCTACACCTTC	CASSLMAAYGYTF
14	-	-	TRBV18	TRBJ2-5	TGTGCCAGCTCACCGATCCAGTCCCAAGAGACCCAGTACTTC	CASSPIQSQETQYF
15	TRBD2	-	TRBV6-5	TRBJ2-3	TGTGCCAGCAGTTACGGGGGGGGTAGCACAGATACGCAGTATTTT	CASSYGGGSTDTQYF
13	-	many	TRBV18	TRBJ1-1	TGTGCCAGCTCACCATCGGACATGACTAAAGCTTTCTTT	CASSPSDMTKAFF
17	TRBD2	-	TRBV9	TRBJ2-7	TGTGCCAGCAGCGTAGGGCTAGCGGGATCCTTCTCCTACGAGCAGTACTTC	CASSVGLAGSFSYEQYF
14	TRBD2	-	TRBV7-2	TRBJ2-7	TGTGCCAGCAGCCGCGGGGGGAGCTCCTACGAGCAGTACTTC	CASSRGGSSYEQYF
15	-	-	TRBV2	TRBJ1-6	TGTGCCAGCAGAGCAGAGAGCTCCTATAATTCACCCCTCCACTTT	CASRAESSYNSPLHF
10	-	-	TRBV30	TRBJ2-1	TGTGCCTGGGCGTACAATGAGCAGTTCTTC	CAWAYNEQFF